This T cell receptor beta chain was sequenced for a study of blood T cell repertoires in COVID-19. This CDR3 spans 14 amino acids. V shed 9 bases and J shed 1 base, with 15 bases lying between them. CDR1 and CDR2 (germline): MNHEY, SVGAGI. In the original analysis: Amplifying reference gene primers gave estimates of nucleated cell counts. Method: immunoSEQ multiplex PCR; TCRdb's copy keeps in-frame clones and lacks some. The V and J calls and clone size were taken over from that table, and D and trimming were inferred from the DNA. The sample has 250,000 to 300,000 clones; around 90% are singletons. V gene TRBV6-5 combines with J gene TRBJ1-2; D possibly corresponds to TRBD1 (5 bases). The sequence was obtained from a woman aged 45-60 years who had recovered from COVID-19. Sequencing used peripheral blood. The CDR3, as DNA: TGTGCCAGGGGCAGGGAGGGGAATAACTATGGCTACACCTTC. It codes for CARGREGNNYGYTF.